These T cell receptor beta chains were read from a single sample in a study of shared clonotypes between healthy human individuals. Produced via immunoSEQ multiplex PCR; TCRdb's table is partial and in-frame only. The sample consists of approximately 2.4 million clones, 90% to 96% of them appearing once. Sequencing was carried out using naive CD4+ T cells sorted from blood. The receptors originated from a man aged 18 to 30 in good health. Both conserved end residues are part of each CDR3. D genes are given only for firm matches. Not every row has a clone size; where given, it reads once, few, many or a size class.

>-|TRBD2|TRBV10-3|TRBJ2-5
TGTGCCTCGGCCGCCAGCGGGGGCTCAAGGGCGCAAGAGACCCAGTACTTC
CASAASGGSRAQETQYF
>-|-|TRBV2|TRBJ1-2
TGTGCCAGCAGTGGGGGGACGGATGAATCATACACCTTC
CASSGGTDESYTF
>-|-|TRBV6-5|TRBJ2-7
TGTGCCAGCACCGGGCGGCGAGCCTCCTACGAGCAGTACTTC
CASTGRRASYEQYF
>-|TRBD1|TRBV7-9|TRBJ1-4
TGTGCCAGCAGCTCAGACAGGGGGTCCGGAAAACTGTTTTTT
CASSSDRGSGKLFF
>-|TRBD2|TRBV2|TRBJ2-7
TGTGCCAGCAGTCCAACGACTAGCGGGAGGGCAGCCTACGAGCAGTACTTC
CASSPTTSGRAAYEQYF
>-|-|TRBV7-2|TRBJ2-5
TGTGCCAGCAGCTCCCTGACAGGACCACAAGAGACCCAGTACTTC
CASSSLTGPQETQYF
>-|-|TRBV19|TRBJ1-5
TGTGCCAGTAGTCTGATCAATCAGCCCCAGCATTTT
CASSLINQPQHF
>-|TRBD2|TRBV9|TRBJ2-4
TGTGCCAGCAGCACCAGCGGGGGGGCCAGGAACATTCAGTACTTC
CASSTSGGARNIQYF
>-|-|TRBV6-1|TRBJ2-7
TGTGCCAGCAGTAGTGAGGGGGGCTACGAGCAGTACTTC
CASSSEGGYEQYF
>-|-|TRBV7-2|TRBJ1-1
TGTGCCAGCAGCCCGAGTTTGCTCAACACTGAAGCTTTCTTT
CASSPSLLNTEAFF
>-|-|TRBV28|TRBJ2-2
TGTGCCAGCAGTTTTGCCGAAGTGAACACCGGGGAGCTGTTTTTT
CASSFAEVNTGELFF
>-|-|TRBV11-2|TRBJ2-7
TGTGCCAGCAGCTTAGAGACAGGCTCCTACGAGCAGTACTTC
CASSLETGSYEQYF
>-|TRBD1|TRBV4-1|TRBJ1-5
TGCGCCAGCAGCCAATCCGACAGGGGAAATCAGCCCCAGCATTTT
CASSQSDRGNQPQHF
>-|TRBD2|TRBV10-3|TRBJ2-5
TGTGCCATCAGTGGGCTAGCGGGGGGACTGTACCAAGAGACCCAGTACTTC
CAISGLAGGLYQETQYF
>-|-|TRBV7-8|TRBJ2-7
TGTGCCAGCAGCCTCGTGGTGAGCTCCTACGAGCAGTACTTC
CASSLVVSSYEQYF
>-|-|TRBV30|TRBJ1-4
TGTGCCTCCTCCCCATCCTCGGCAGGGGAAAAACTGTTTTTT
CASSPSSAGEKLFF
>once|TRBD2|TRBV6-6|TRBJ2-1
TGTGCCAGCCAGCGGGAGTCCAATGAGCAGTTCTTC
CASQRESNEQFF
>-|-|TRBV30|TRBJ2-4
TGTGCCTGGAGTTCTAAATCCCTAGCCAAAAACATTCAGTACTTC
CAWSSKSLAKNIQYF
>-|-|TRBV4-1|TRBJ2-2
TGCGCCAGCAGCCACAGCGCGAACACCGGGGAGCTGTTTTTT
CASSHSANTGELFF
>-|TRBD1|TRBV30|TRBJ1-4
TGTGCCTGGAGTGTCGACAGGGATGAAAAACTGTTTTTT
CAWSVDRDEKLFF
>-|-|TRBV28|TRBJ1-1
TGTGCCAGCAGTCATGGGAGCCAGGGAGGGACTGAAGCTTTCTTT
CASSHGSQGGTEAFF
>-|-|TRBV5-6|TRBJ1-2
TGTGCCAGCAGCCCGTCTTCTCCGGGTTTTCAGTGGGGCTACACCTTC
CASSPSSPGFQWGYTF
>-|TRBD2|TRBV7-2|TRBJ2-7
TGTGCCAGCAGCCCGGCGACTAGCGGGGCTAGTGAGCAGTACTTC
CASSPATSGASEQYF
>-|TRBD1|TRBV6-1|TRBJ1-2
TGTGCCAGCAGTGCTACAGGGGTTAACTATGGCTACACCTTC
CASSATGVNYGYTF
>-|-|TRBV18|TRBJ2-7
TGTGCCAGCTCACCATCGACCGTATCGTCTCACGAGCAGTACTTC
CASSPSTVSSHEQYF
>-|TRBD2|TRBV11-2|TRBJ2-7
TGTGCCAGCAGGGCGCTAGCGGGAGGGGGCGAGCAGTACTTC
CASRALAGGGEQYF
>-|-|TRBV29-1|TRBJ1-1
TGCAGCGTTGAGGCAGGGAACACTGAAGCTTTCTTT
CSVEAGNTEAFF
>-|-|TRBV9|TRBJ1-1
TGTGCCAGCAAGTCCATCGGGGGGGAGGACACTGAAGCTTTCTTT
CASKSIGGEDTEAFF
>-|-|TRBV21-1|TRBJ2-2
TGTGCCAGCAGCAAAGGCCGTAAGGACACCTCAAACACCGGGGAGCTGTTTTTT
CASSKGRKDTSNTGELFF
>-|-|TRBV5-4|TRBJ2-3
TGTGCCAGCAGGCCCGGGACGATCACAGATACGCAGTATTTT
CASRPGTITDTQYF
>-|TRBD1|TRBV28|TRBJ2-3
TGTGCCAGCAGCTCTACAGGGGCCTACGCCATAGGCACAGATACGCAGTATTTT
CASSSTGAYAIGTDTQYF
>-|TRBD1|TRBV4-3|TRBJ1-2
TGCGCCAGCAGCTTCCGGGACAGGGGAAACTATGGCTACACCTTC
CASSFRDRGNYGYTF
>-|TRBD2|TRBV28|TRBJ2-1
TGTGCCAGCAGCCTAGCGGGGGGGAGCAATGAGCAGTTCTTC
CASSLAGGSNEQFF